This T cell receptor beta chain is from a study of Ad26.COV2.S vaccination and SARS-CoV-2 variants. The overall study: Among those in the COV1001 Ad26.COV2.S trial arm was the donor. The authors gave Ad26.COV2.S intramuscularly, either once or twice 56 days apart. Study outcomes and limitations: People who got the vaccine had more spike-specific TCR breadth than people who got placebo.

Treatment noted: about 20 received Ad26.COV2.S at low or high dose, single or two shots; roughly five received placebo; per-sample allocation not given. Specimens were obtained on day 63 following the first vaccine or placebo injection. Regarding this clone: Its antigen is still unknown.

Libraries were prepared by immunoSEQ multiplex PCR; TCRdb keeps only in-frame clonotypes and omits some of them. The data show some 320,000 clones, around four fifths seen once. This receptor was identified in a person aged 18 to 65 who received the Ad26.COV2.S COVID-19 vaccine or a placebo. The material was peripheral blood, obtained in a trial of Ad26.COV2.S vaccine versus placebo.

The CDR3 loop is CASSMGLAPNSPLHF. In nucleotides, the CDR3 is TGTGCCAGTAGTATGGGACTGGCACCAAATTCACCCCTCCACTTT. The chain couples TRBV19 to TRBJ1-6; TRBD1 might be the D (5 bases). CDR1 and CDR2 from the germline V gene are LNHDA and SQIVND (reference sequence). V lost 3 bases, J lost 7 bases, and 13 bases lay in between. The CDR3 covers 15 residues. The whole variable domain, filled in from reference TRBV19 and TRBJ1-6, reads DGGITQSPKYLFRKEGQNVTLSCEQNLNHDAMYWYRQDPGQGLRLIYYSQIVNDFQKGDIAEGYSVSREKKESFPLTVTSAQKNPTAFYLCASSMGLAPNSPLHFGNGTRLTVT.